This TCR beta chain emerged from a study of CD8 T cells in Susac syndrome. It was with random hexamers that about 0.45 to 1 ug RNA was reverse transcribed. One entry per CDR3 protein, called by TCRdb with MiXCR from the immunoSEQ multiplex PCR reads. The table shows 95,000 to 150,000 distinct CDR3 sequences, with more than 80% occurring only once. Sequencing targeted TCR beta in T cells from blood (CD8+ and CD4+). V gave up 8 bases and J gave up 5 bases; unmatched junction bases: 11. The CDR3 contains 14 residues. Germline V CDR1 and CDR2: MGHDK, SYGVNS. The TCR was taken from a human donor with multiple sclerosis. The chain uses TRBV25-1 and TRBJ1-2; 7 nucleotides agree with TRBD1. Sequenced input: CD8+ T cells from PBMCs. Written as DNA, the CDR3 is TGTGCCAGCTTTAACAGGGGTTCGGGGTATGGCTACACCTTC. This gives the protein CASFNRGSGYGYTF.